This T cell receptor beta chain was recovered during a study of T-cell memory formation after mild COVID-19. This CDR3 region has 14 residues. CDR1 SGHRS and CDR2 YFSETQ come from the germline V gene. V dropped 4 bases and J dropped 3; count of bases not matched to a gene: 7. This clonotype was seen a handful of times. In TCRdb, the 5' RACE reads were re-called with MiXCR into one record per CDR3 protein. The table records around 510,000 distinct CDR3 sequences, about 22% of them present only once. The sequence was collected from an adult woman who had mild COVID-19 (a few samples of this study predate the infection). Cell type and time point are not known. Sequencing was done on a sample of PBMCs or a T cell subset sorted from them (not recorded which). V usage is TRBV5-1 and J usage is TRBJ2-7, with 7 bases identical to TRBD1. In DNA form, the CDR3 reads TGCGCCAGCAGCACCGACAGGGATCGCTACGAGCAGTACTTC. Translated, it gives CASSTDRDRYEQYF.